The rows below give T cell receptor beta chains drawn from one sample of a study of technical replicates of blood from four donors. Profiling relied on immunoSEQ multiplex PCR, and the TCRdb table lists in-frame clones only, not all of them. Altogether about 86,000 clones are present, nearly 96% being singletons, with the ten largest covering approximately 0.4%. Sequencing used T cells isolated from PBMCs. The source is a human donor in good health. CDR3s include the opening cysteine and the closing phenylalanine or tryptophan. The D gene is left open where the match is weak. Part of the rows lack a size; the others show once, few, many or a class for expanded clones.

>TRBV5-1|.|.|TRBJ2-1
TGCGCCAGCAGCTTATACTCCGTTTACAATGAGCAGTTCTTC
CASSLYSVYNEQFF
>TRBV28|.|.|TRBJ2-5
TGTGCCAGCAGTTTAACGGGAGAGGATGAGACCCAGTACTTC
CASSLTGEDETQYF
>TRBV5-1|TRBD2|.|TRBJ2-5
TGCGCCAGCAGCTTGAACCGACTAGCGGGAGAAGAGACCCAGTACTTC
CASSLNRLAGEETQYF
>TRBV19|.|.|TRBJ2-1
TGTGCCAGTACCGTGGACAGCTACAATGAGCAGTTCTTC
CASTVDSYNEQFF
>TRBV28|.|medium-sized|TRBJ1-2
TGTGCCAGCAGTTACCCAGAGGGTAACTATGGCTACACCTTC
CASSYPEGNYGYTF
>TRBV11-2|.|.|TRBJ2-1
TGTGCCAGCAGCTCGACAGTAAATGAGCAGTTCTTC
CASSSTVNEQFF
>TRBV19|.|.|TRBJ1-1
TGTGCCAGTAGAAGCCCCCCGAACACTGAAGCTTTCTTT
CASRSPPNTEAFF
>TRBV29-1|TRBD2|.|TRBJ2-7
TGCAGCGTTGAAGAAGGGACTAGCTACGAGCAGTACTTC
CSVEEGTSYEQYF
>TRBV18|TRBD1|.|TRBJ1-4
TGTGCCAGCTCACCATCCGGGACAGAAAGCGAAAAACTGTTTTTT
CASSPSGTESEKLFF
>TRBV7-8|TRBD2|.|TRBJ2-2
TGTGCCAGCAGCGGGACTAGCGGATACCTAACCGGGGAGCTGTTTTTT
CASSGTSGYLTGELFF
>TRBV6-5|.|.|TRBJ1-1
TGTGCCAGCAGTTACCTCAATGAGGCGGTCCTTACTTTCTTT
CASSYLNEAVLTFF
>TRBV7-2|.|.|TRBJ1-1
TGTGCCAGCAGCTCCAACCGGGGACAAAACACTGAAGCTTTCTTT
CASSSNRGQNTEAFF
>TRBV11-1|TRBD1|.|TRBJ2-3
TGTGCCAGCAGCCCTTGGGACAGGTTGGCAGATACGCAGTATTTT
CASSPWDRLADTQYF
>TRBV9|.|.|TRBJ2-3
TGTGCCAGCCAACGGAGGGACCCCACAGATACGCAGTATTTT
CASQRRDPTDTQYF
>TRBV7-6|.|.|TRBJ1-3
TGTGCCAGCAGCTTAGCAGCCGAGGCTGGAAACACCATATATTTT
CASSLAAEAGNTIYF
>TRBV7-9|TRBD2|.|TRBJ2-1
TGTGCCAGCAGCTCATCCAGCGGGAGCTCCTACAATGAGCAGTTCTTC
CASSSSSGSSYNEQFF
>TRBV7-9|.|.|TRBJ2-1
TGTGCCAGCAGCTTACGCTACAATGAGCAGTTCTTC
CASSLRYNEQFF
>TRBV12-1|.|.|TRBJ2-1
TGTGCCACCTCCATGAGGGACAGGGGGCGCCATGAGCAGTTCTTC
CATSMRDRGRHEQFF
>TRBV28|.|.|TRBJ2-1
TGTGCCAGCCGATCTGTGTGGGGCGAGCAGTTCTTC
CASRSVWGEQFF
>TRBV28|TRBD2|.|TRBJ2-7
TGTGCCAGCAGTTCCAGCGGGAGTAACGACTACGAGCAGTACTTC
CASSSSGSNDYEQYF
>TRBV9|TRBD1|.|TRBJ1-5
TGTGCCAGCAGCCCGGGACAGGGGCCCAATCAGCCCCAGCATTTT
CASSPGQGPNQPQHF
>TRBV2|.|.|TRBJ2-7
TGTGCCAGCAGTGAAACGACTAGCGAGCAGTACTTC
CASSETTSEQYF
>TRBV14|.|.|TRBJ2-7
TGTGCCAGCAGCCAAGAGTGGGACACCTCCTACGAGCAGTACTTC
CASSQEWDTSYEQYF
>TRBV6-5|.|.|TRBJ2-6
TGTGCCAGCAGACACAGGGTCTCTGGGGCCAACGTCCTGACTTTC
CASRHRVSGANVLTF
>TRBV10-3|.|.|TRBJ2-3
TGTGCCATCAGAAACAGGGAGACAGATACGCAGTATTTT
CAIRNRETDTQYF
>TRBV10-3|.|.|TRBJ1-2
TGTGCCATCAGTGATGGGGGCTCTAACTATGGCTACACCTTC
CAISDGGSNYGYTF
>TRBV7-8|.|.|TRBJ1-5
TGTGCCAGCAGCTACAGGGGCAATCAGCCCCAGCATTTT
CASSYRGNQPQHF
>TRBV9|.|.|TRBJ2-1
TGTGCCAGCAGCCCCCGTAGGAGGTATTATGAGCAGTTCTTC
CASSPRRRYYEQFF